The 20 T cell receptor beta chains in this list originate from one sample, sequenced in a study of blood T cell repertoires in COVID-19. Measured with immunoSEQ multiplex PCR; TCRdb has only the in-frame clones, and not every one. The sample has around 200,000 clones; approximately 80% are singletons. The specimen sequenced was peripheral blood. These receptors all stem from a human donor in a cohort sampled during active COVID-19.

CDR3 sequence: CASSIRSGGVNTGELFF. The CDR3, as DNA: TGTGCCAGTAGTATTAGAAGCGGCGGGGTTAACACCGGGGAGCTGTTTTTT. V usage is TRBV19 and J usage is TRBJ2-2, with a weak D call TRBD2 (6 bases). Germline-derived CDR1 and CDR2 are LNHDA and SQIVND (reference sequence). V was shortened by 3 bases and J by 2 bases, with 16 bases between the two germline ends. The CDR3 sequence is 17 residues long.

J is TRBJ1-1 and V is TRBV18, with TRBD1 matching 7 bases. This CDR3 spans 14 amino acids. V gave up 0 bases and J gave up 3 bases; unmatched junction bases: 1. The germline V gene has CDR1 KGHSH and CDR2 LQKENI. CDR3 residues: CASSPPRGDTEAFF. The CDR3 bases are TGTGCCAGCTCACCACCCAGGGGGGACACTGAAGCTTTCTTT.

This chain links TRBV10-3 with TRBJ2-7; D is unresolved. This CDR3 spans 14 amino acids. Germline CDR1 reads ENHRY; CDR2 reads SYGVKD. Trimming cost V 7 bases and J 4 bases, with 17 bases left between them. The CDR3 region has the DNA TGTGCCATCAATCCAGACCCGGAGATGTACGAGCAGTACTTC. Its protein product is CAINPDPEMYEQYF.

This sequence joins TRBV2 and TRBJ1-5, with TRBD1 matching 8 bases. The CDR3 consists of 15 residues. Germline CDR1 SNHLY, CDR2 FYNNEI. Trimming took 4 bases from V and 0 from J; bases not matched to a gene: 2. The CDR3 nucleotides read TGTGCCAGCAGTGGGACAGGGACTAGCAATCAGCCCCAGCATTTT. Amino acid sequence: CASSGTGTSNQPQHF.

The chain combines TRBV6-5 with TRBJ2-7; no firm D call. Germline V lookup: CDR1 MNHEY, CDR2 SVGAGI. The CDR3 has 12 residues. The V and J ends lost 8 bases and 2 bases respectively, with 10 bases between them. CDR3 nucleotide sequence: TGTGCCAGCCGAGGCCGAACCTACGAGCAGTACTTC. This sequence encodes CASRGRTYEQYF.

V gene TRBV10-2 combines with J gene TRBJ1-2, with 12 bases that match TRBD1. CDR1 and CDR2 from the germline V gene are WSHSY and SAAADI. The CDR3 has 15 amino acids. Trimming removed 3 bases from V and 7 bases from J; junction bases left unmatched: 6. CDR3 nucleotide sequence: TGCGCCAGCAGTGATTCGGGACAGGGGGCCTTTGGCTACACCTTC. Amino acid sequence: CASSDSGQGAFGYTF.

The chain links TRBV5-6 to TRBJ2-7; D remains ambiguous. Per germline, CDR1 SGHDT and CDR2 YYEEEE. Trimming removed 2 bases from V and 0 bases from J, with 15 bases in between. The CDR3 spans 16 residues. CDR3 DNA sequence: TGTGCCAGCAGCTTAACGCCTGGCGGCCTCTCCTACGAGCAGTACTTC. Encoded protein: CASSLTPGGLSYEQYF. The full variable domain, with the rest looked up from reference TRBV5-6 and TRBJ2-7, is DAGVTQSPTHLIKTRGQQVTLRCSPKSGHDTVSWYQQALGQGPQFIFQYYEEEERQRGNFPDRFSGHQFPNYSSELNVNALLLGDSALYLCASSLTPGGLSYEQYFGPGTRLTVT.

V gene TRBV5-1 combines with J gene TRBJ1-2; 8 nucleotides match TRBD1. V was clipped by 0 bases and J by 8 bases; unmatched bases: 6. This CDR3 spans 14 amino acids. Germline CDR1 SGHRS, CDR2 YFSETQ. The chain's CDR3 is CASSLADRGSGYTF. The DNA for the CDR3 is TGCGCCAGCAGCTTGGCCGACAGGGGCTCCGGCTACACCTTC.

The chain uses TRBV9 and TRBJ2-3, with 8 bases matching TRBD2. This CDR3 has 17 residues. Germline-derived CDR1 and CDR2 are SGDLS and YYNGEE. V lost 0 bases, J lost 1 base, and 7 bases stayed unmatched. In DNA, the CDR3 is TGTGCCAGCAGCGTAGACCAAGCGGGGGCACGCACAGATACGCAGTATTTT. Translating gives CASSVDQAGARTDTQYF.

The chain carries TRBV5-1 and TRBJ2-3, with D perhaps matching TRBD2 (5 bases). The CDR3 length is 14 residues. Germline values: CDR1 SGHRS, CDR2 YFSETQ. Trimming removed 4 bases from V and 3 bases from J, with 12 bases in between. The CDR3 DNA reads TGCGCCAGCAGCCTAGAACGGGGAACAGATACGCAGTATTTT. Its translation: CASSLERGTDTQYF.

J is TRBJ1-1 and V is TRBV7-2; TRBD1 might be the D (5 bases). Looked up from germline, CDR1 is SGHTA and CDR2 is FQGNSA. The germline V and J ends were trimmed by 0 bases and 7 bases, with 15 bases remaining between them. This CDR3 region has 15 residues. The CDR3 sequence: CASSLAGYRQYEAFF. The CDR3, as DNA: TGTGCCAGCAGCTTAGCGGGGTACAGGCAATATGAAGCTTTCTTT.

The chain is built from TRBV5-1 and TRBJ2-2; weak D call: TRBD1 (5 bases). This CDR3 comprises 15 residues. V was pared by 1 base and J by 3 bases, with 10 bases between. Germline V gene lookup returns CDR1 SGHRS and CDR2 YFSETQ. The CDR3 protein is CASSLPGLHTGELFF. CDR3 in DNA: TGCGCCAGCAGCTTGCCAGGGTTGCACACCGGGGAGCTGTTTTTT. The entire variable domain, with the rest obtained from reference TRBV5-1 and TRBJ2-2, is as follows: KAGVTQTPRYLIKTRGQQVTLSCSPISGHRSVSWYQQTPGQGLQFLFEYFSETQRNKGNFPGRFSGRQFSNSRSEMNVSTLELGDSALYLCASSLPGLHTGELFFGEGSRLTVL.

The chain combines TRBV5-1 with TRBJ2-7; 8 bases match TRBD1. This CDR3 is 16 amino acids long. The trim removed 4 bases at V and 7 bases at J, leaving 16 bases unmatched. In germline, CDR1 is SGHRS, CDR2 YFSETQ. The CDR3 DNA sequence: TGCGCCAGCAGCGTAACCCCAGGACAGGGAGGAGGGGAGCAGTACTTC. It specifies CASSVTPGQGGGEQYF.

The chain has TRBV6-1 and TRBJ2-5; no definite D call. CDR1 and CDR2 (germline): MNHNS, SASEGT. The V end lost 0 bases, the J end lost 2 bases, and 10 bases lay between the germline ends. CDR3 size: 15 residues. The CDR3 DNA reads TGTGCCAGCAGTGAAGCGCGTACGAGGCAAGAGACCCAGTACTTC. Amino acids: CASSEARTRQETQYF.

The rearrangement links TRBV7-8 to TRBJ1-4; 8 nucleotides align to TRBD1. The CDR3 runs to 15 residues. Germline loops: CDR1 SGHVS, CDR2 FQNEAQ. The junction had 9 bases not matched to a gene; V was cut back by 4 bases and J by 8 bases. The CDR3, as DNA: TGTGCCAGCAGCTCCCGGACAGGGTGGGAGGAAAAACTGTTTTTT. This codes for CASSSRTGWEEKLFF. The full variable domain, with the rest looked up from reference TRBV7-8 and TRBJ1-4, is GAGVSQSPRYKVAKRGQDVALRCDPISGHVSLFWYQQALGQGPEFLTYFQNEAQLDKSGLPSDRFFAERPEGSVSTLKIQRTQQEDSAVYLCASSSRTGWEEKLFFGSGTQLSVL.

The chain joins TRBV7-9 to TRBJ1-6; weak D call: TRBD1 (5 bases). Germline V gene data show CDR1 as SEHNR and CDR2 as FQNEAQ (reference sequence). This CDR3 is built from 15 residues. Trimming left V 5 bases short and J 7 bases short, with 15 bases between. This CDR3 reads CASSLSRGGNSPLHF. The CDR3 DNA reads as TGTGCCAGCAGCCTCAGCCGTGGGGGGAATTCACCCCTCCACTTT.

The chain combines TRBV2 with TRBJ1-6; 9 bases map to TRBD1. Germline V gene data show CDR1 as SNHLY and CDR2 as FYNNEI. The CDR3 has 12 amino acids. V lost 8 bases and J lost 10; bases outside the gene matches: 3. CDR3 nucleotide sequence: TGTGCCAGCGGACAGGGGAGCTCACCCCTCCACTTT. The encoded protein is CASGQGSSPLHF.

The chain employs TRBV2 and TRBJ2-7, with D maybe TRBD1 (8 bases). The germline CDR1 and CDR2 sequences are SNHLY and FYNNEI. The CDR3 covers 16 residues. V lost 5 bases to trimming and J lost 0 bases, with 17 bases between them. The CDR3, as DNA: TGTGCCAGCAGTCAGGGGGCGGGGGTAAGCTCCTACGAGCAGTACTTC. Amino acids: CASSQGAGVSSYEQYF.

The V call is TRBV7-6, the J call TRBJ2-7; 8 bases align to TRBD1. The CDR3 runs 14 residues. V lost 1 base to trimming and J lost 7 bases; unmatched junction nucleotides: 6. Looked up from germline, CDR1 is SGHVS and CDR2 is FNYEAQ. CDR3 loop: CASSLEDRVWEQYF. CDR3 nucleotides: TGTGCCAGCAGCTTAGAGGACAGGGTGTGGGAGCAGTACTTC.

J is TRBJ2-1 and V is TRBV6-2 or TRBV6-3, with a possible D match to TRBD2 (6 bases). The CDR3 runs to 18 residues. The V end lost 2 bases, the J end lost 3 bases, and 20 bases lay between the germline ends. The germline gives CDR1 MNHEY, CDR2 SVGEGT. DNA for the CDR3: TGTGCCAGCAGTTACCTACCGATACCAGGGACTCTCTACAATGAGCAGTTCTTC. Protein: CASSYLPIPGTLYNEQFF.